What follows describes a single T cell receptor beta chain. Its specific antigen is unknown. No base qualities exist here, and no much larger clone lies one base off it. This sample was included in a study of blood T cell repertoires in COVID-19 (dated by TCRdb to about 2020). Describing the broader study: The collaborator samples originated in the United States, Italy and Spain and spanned the acute and convalescent phases of COVID-19. The dataset comprised deeply sampled blood TCRbeta repertoires from subjects exposed to, actively infected with, or recovered from COVID-19. The repertoires were released in a freely available public database meant as a resource for research on the immune response to SARS-CoV-2. HLA class I and class II types, where available, came from metadata supplied by the sample provider rather than from assay-based typing. Samples came from the ongoing ImmuneRACE study (first 160 participants) plus 1,254 subjects from 6 global collaborators. The material from the prospective study consisted of cDNA or gDNA derived from T cells, B-cell-depleted T cells, or PBMCs. The sample metadata nearly always contained a de-identified subject ID, COVID-19 status, age in years and sex. Points the paper makes about the study in general: The amount of clinical and demographic metadata varied by source and participant and was provided uncurated.

The CDR3, cysteine through phenylalanine, is 14 amino acids long. The kept DNA is CDR3 alone, 42 bases in frame from the first base. V is shortened by 0 bases, J by 4 bases, and the region joining them spans 10 bases. Taken from the germline V gene, the CDR1 and CDR2 loops are SGHDT and YYEEEE. The immunoSEQ Assay, a bias-controlled multiplex PCR, was used to amplify TCRbeta CDR3 regions from genomic DNA. Per the original workflow: Nucleated cell counts per sample were estimated from amplification of reference gene primers within the assay. To quantify the absolute abundance of each unique TCRbeta CDR3 rearrangement, sequence reads were collapsed and filtered. For each sample, productive Simpson clonality was calculated as the square root of Simpson's diversity index across productive rearrangements. TCRdb's version of the immuneACCESS table is confined to in-frame rearrangements and falls short of the full clone set. An unresolved V gene accounts for under half of the shortfall where checked; the remainder is of unknown origin. V, J and clone size were drawn from that table, and D and trimming were deduced from the DNA. Across this sample there are some 320,000 clones, with roughly 90% seen only once. The ten top clones hold approximately 5% of the sample.

Participants in the prospective study were aged roughly 18 to 95 years, lived in over 20 United States geographic areas, and enrolled through a virtual design. In the prospective study, cohorts were assigned on the basis of participant-reported clinical history obtained from a screening survey and a study questionnaire. ImmuneRACE Cohort 3 recovered participants were defined by two consecutive negative NP/OP PCR tests, healthcare professional clearance, or symptom resolution. Each participant in the prospective study had whole blood, serum and a nasopharyngeal or oropharyngeal swab collected by mobile phlebotomists. Additional blood draws and questionnaires over a roughly two-month period could optionally be provided by prospective study participants. Prospective study blood samples were shipped either frozen or at room temperature before DNA extraction.

The receptor chain draws on TRBV5-6 and TRBJ1-1, with no reliable assignment of the D segment. This receptor was obtained from a man aged 55 to 70 who had recovered from COVID-19. Specimen: PBMCs or T cells enriched from blood (not recorded which). The nucleotide sequence reads TGTGCCAGCAGCTTGGTGCGGGGAATCACTGAAGCTTTCTTT. It encodes CASSLVRGITEAFF.